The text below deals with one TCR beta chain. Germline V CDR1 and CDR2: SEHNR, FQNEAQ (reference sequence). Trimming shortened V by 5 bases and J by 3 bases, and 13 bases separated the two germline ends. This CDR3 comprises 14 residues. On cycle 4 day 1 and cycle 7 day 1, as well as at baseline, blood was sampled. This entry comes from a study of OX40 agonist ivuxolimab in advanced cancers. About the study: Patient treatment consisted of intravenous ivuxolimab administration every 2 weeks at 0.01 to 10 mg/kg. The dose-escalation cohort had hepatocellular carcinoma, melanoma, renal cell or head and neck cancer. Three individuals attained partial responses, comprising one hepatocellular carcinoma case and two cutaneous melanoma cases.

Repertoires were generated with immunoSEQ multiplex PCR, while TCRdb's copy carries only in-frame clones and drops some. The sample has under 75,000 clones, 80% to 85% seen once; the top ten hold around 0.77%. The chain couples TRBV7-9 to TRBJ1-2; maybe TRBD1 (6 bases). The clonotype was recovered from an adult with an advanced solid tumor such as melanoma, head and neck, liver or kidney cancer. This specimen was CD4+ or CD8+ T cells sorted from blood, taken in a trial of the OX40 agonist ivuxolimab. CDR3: CASSQQQGYYGYTF. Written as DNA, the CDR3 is TGTGCCAGCAGCCAACAACAGGGCTACTATGGCTACACCTTC.